Sequencing of this T cell receptor beta chain was carried out in a study of beta chain features in type 1 diabetes (dated by TCRdb to between 2018 and 2020). Looking at the study overall: Mean age, gender distribution, total cell number and subset yield did not differ between patients and healthy donors. A total of 90 million to 140 million sorted cells were examined across all samples, and RNA yield correlated strongly with the number of cells per subset. In the study, recently diagnosed type 1 diabetes patients and matched healthy donors were compared on the TCRB repertoires of their sorted circulating CD4+ T cell subsets. Whereas all 30 or so donors provided naive and central memory subsets, regulatory and stem cell-like memory subsets were isolated from just 8 patients and roughly eight healthy donors. Overall study results and their limits: Because cDNA was sequenced instead of genomic DNA, highly expressing activated cells could be over-represented, though the groups showed no difference in activation or CD3 levels. Fewer insertions and more nucleotide deletions at VDJ recombination sites were observed in patients with type 1 diabetes, implying thymic rearrangement abnormalities. Naive, central memory and regulatory TCRB repertoires appeared to be more similar among patients than among healthy donors. A moderate but significant shortening of TCRB CDR3 length was observed in type 1 diabetes patients in all four CD4+ subsets. Shorter templates might have been favored by PCR, but patient and control samples were amplified and corrected together, so both groups would have been affected equally by any skew. Because small numbers of individuals were included in the HLA sub-analyses, any influence of HLA type on TCRB rearrangement was left unresolved.

The High Capacity cDNA Reverse Transcription Kit was used to reverse transcribe all of the isolated RNA, meaning that expressed TCRB transcripts were what got sequenced. Naive, central memory and regulatory T cell samples underwent deep immunoSEQ sequencing, averaging around 4 million total reads per sample. Sorted cells were lysed in RLT buffer and RNA was extracted with DNase-treated RNeasy Micro or Mini kits, depending on cell number. Each cell subset was processed separately to prevent cross-contamination, with patient and healthy donor samples processed together. The immunoSEQ multiplex PCR was used to amplify TCRB sequences from cDNA, generating 87-bp fragments that spanned the CDR3 region. Amplicons were sequenced on the Illumina HiSeq platform. The source study handled its data this way. PCR bias was corrected computationally using synthetic template baselines, and reads within Hamming distance 2 were collapsed, with unmergeable singletons discarded. Reads were aligned to IMGT to assign V, D and J genes, CDR3 length, and insertions or deletions at six rearrangement sites. Clonotype counts were normalized to sorted cell number within each subset before computing true diversity and Gini coefficients with the tcR R package. The overlap coefficient, calculated on TCRB nucleotide sequences, was used to quantify repertoire sharing. Entries here come from immuneACCESS through TCRdb and include only in-frame sequences with V and J called. Some clones fail to appear in such tables; in the studies checked, an unresolved V gene covers under half of the shortfall, and the cause of the remainder is unknown. Clone size and the V and J calls come from that table; the DNA yielded D and trimming. Present in this sample are about 150,000 clones, nearly 50% of which were seen just once. The ten largest clones take up around 0.45% of the sample.

Each donor gave one peripheral blood draw, averaging roughly 120 mL, which was collected into heparinised tubes. A BD FACSAria II was used to sort naive, central memory, regulatory and stem cell-like memory CD4+ T cells with a panel that included CD45RO, CCR7, CD25, CD127, CD95 and CD27. A purity above 95% was achieved for all sorted populations. PBMCs were isolated immediately by Lymphoprep density gradient centrifugation and stained directly without culture. Samples were stained and sorted in pairs, with one healthy donor and one patient per experiment, so that batch effects were minimized. Note on this clone: The antigen it binds to is not known. Base qualities are missing; no much larger clone stands one base away.

The sample consisted of Tregs from blood. The sample's cell subset or site label, in plain terms: regulatory CD4+ T cells. This sequence was found in a man between 18 and 29 years old in good health.

The DNA sequence is given as TGTGCCAGCTCAGCCGACAGGTTCGAGCAGTACTTC. This is translated as CASSADRFEQYF. The chain is made from TRBV18 and TRBJ2-7; TRBD1 is possibly the D segment (6 matching bases). Taken from the germline V gene, the CDR1 and CDR2 loops are KGHSH and LQKENI. The cysteine opens and the phenylalanine closes a CDR3 of 12 amino acids. Solely the CDR3 DNA is kept, with 36 bases framed from the first base. V is shortened by 5 bases, J by 6 bases, and the region joining them spans 11 bases.